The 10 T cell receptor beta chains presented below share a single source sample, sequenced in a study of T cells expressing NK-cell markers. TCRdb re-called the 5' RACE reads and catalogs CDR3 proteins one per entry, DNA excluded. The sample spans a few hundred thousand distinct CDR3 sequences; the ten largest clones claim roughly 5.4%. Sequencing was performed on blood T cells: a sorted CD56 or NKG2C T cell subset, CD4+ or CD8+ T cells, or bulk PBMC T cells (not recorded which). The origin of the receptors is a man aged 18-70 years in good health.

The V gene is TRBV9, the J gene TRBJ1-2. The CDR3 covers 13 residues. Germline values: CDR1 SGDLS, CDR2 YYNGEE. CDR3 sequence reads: CASSVASNYGYTF.

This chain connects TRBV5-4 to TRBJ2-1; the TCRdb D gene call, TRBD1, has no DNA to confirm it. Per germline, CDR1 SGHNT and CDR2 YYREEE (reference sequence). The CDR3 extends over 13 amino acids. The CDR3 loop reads CASSGDRENEQFF. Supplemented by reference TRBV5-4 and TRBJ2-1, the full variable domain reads ETGVTQSPTHLIKTRGQQVTLRCSSQSGHNTVSWYQQALGQGPQFIFQYYREEENGRGNFPPRFSGLQFPNYSSELNVNALELDDSALYLCASSGDRENEQFFGPGTRLTVL.

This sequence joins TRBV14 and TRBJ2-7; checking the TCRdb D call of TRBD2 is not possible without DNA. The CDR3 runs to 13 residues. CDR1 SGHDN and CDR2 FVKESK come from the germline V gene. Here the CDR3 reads CASSYLSAYEQYF. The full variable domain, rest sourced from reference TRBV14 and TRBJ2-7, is EAGVTQFPSHSVIEKGQTVTLRCDPISGHDNLYWYRRVMGKEIKFLLHFVKESKQDESGMPNNRFLAERTGGTYSTLKVQPAELEDSGVYFCASSYLSAYEQYFGPGTRLTVT.

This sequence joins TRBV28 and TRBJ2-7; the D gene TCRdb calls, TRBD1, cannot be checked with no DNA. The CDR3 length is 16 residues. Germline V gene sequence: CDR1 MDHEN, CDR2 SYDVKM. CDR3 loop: CASSPTDRRRSYEQYF.

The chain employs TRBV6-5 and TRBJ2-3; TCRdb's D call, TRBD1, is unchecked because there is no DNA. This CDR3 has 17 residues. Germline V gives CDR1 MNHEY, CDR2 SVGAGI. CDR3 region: CASSYSRGGGLTDTQYF.

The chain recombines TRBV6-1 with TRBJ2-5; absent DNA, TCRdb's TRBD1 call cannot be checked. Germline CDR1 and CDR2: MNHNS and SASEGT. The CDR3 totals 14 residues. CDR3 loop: CASTESQGSETQYF.

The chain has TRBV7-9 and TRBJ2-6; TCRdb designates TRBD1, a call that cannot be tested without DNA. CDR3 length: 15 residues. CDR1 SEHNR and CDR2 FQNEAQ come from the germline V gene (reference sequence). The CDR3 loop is CASRPQGLGANVLTF.

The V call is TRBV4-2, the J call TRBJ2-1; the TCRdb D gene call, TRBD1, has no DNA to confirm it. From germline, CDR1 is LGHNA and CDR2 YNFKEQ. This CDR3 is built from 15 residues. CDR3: CASSQGWVQGDEQFF.

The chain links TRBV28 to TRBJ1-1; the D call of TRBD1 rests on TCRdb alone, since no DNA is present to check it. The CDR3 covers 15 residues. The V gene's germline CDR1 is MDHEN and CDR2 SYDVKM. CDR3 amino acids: CASRPPRGPNTEAFF. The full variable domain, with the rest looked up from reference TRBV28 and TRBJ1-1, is DVKVTQSSRYLVKRTGEKVFLECVQDMDHENMFWYRQDPGLGLRLIYFSYDVKMKEKGDIPEGYSVSREKKERFSLILESASTNQTSMYLCASRPPRGPNTEAFFGQGTRLTVV.

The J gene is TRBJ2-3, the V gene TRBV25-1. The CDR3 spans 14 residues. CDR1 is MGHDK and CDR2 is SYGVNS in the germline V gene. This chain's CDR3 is CASSEQGRTDTQYF.